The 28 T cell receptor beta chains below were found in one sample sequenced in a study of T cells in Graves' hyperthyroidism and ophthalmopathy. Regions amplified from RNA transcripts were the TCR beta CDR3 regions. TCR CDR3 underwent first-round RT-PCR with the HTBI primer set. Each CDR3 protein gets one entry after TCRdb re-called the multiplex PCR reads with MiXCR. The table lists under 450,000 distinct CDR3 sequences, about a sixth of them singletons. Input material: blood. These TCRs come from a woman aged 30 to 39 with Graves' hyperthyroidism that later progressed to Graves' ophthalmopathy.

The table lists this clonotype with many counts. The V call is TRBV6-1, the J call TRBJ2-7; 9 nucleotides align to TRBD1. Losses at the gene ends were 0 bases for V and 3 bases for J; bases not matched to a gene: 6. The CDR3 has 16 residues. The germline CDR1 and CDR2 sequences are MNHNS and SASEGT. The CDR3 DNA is TGTGCCAGCAGTGAAGCCAGAGGGACAGGGAACTACGAGCAGTACTTC. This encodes CASSEARGTGNYEQYF.

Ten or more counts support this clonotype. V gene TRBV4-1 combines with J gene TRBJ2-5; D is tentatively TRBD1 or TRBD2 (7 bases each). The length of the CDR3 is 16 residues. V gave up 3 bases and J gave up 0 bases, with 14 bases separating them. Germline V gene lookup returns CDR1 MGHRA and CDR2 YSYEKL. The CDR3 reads CASSQGGTANQETQYF. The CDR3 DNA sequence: TGCGCCAGCAGCCAGGGGGGGACAGCCAACCAAGAGACCCAGTACTTC.

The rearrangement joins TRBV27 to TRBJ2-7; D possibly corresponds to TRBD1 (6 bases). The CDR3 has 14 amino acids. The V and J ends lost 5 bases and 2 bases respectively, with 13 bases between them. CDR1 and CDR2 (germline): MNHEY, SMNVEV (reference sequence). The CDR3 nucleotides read TGTGCCAGCAGTCCGGGACACCTTCCCTACGAGCAGTACTTC. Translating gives CASSPGHLPYEQYF.

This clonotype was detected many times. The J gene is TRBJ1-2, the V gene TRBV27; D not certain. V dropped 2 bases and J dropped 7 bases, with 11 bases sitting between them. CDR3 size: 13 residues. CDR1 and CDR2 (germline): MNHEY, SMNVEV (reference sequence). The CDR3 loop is CASSLAPWSGYTF. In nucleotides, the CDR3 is TGTGCCAGCAGTTTAGCACCGTGGAGTGGCTACACCTTC.

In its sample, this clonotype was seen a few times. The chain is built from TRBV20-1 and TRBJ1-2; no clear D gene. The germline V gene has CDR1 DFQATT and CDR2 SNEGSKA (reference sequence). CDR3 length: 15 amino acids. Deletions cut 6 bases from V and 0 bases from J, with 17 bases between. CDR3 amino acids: CSARWVARANYGYTF. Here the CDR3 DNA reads TGCAGTGCGCGGTGGGTGGCAAGAGCTAACTATGGCTACACCTTC.

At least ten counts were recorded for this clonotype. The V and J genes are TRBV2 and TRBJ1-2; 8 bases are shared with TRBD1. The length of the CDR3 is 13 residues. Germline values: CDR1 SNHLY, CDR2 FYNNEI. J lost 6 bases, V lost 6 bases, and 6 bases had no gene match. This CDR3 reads CASRTDRANGYTF. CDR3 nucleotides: TGTGCCAGCAGAACGGACAGGGCTAATGGCTACACCTTC.

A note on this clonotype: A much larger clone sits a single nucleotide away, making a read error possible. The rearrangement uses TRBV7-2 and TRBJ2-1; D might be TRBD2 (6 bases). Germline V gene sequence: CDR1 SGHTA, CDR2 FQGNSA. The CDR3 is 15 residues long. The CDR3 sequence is CVSSRRDLFGEEQFF. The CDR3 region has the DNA TGTGTCAGCAGCCGACGGGACTTGTTCGGAGAAGAGCAGTTCTTC.

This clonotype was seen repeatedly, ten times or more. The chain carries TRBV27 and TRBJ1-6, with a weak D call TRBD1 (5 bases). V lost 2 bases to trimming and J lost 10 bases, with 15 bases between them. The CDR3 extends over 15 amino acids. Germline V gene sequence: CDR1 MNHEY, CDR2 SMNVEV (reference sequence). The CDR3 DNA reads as TGTGCCAGCAGTTTAGGGCAGGGTGTTGGATCACCCCTCCACTTT. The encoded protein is CASSLGQGVGSPLHF.

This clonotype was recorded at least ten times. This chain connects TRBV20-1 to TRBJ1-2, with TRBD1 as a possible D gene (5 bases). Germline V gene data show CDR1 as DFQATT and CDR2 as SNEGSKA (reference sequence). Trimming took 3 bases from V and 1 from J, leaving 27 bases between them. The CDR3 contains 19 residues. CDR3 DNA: TGCAGTGCTAGCCCCCCGAGTGGGACCCACAAAATGGATAACTATGGCTACACCTTC. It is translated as CSASPPSGTHKMDNYGYTF.

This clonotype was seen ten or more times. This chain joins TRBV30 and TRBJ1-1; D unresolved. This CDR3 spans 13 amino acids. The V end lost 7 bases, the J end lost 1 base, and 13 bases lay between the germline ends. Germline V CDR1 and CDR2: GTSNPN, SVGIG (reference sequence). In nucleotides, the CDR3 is TGTGCCTTCACAGTTCACAGGAACACTGAAGCTTTCTTT. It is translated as CAFTVHRNTEAFF.

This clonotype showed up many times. CDR3 sequence (DNA): TGTGCCAGCACCACTCCGGCAGGGGCCAACTATGGCTACACCTTC. This gives the protein CASTTPAGANYGYTF. V usage is TRBV28 and J usage is TRBJ1-2; tentatively, D is TRBD1 (6 bases). Germline assignment: CDR1 MDHEN and CDR2 SYDVKM. The CDR3 runs 15 residues. Between the trimmed V and J ends, which lost 7 bases and 2 bases, there was a span of 17 bases.

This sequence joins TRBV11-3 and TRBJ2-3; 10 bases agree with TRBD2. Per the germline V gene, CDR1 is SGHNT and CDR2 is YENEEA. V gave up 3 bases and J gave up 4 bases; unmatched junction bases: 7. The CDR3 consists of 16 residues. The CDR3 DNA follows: TGTGCCAGCAGCTTTTGGACTAGCGGCTATCCAGATACGCAGTATTTT. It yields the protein CASSFWTSGYPDTQYF.

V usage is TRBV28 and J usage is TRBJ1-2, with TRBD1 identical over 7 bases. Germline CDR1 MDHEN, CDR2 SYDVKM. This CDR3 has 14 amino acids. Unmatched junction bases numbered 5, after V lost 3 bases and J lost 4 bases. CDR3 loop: CASSLARGAYGYTF. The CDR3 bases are TGTGCCAGCAGTTTGGCCAGGGGGGCCTATGGCTACACCTTC.

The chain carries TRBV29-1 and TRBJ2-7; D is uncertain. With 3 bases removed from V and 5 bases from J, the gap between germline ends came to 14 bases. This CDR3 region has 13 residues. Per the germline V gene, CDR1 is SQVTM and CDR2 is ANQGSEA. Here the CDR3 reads CSVEDEGSHEQYF. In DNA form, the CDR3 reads TGCAGCGTTGAGGACGAAGGGTCCCACGAGCAGTACTTC.

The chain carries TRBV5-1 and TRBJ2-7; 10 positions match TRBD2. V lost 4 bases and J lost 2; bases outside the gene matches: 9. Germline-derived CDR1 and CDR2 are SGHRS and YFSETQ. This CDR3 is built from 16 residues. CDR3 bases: TGCGCCAGCAGCCTAGGACTAGCGGAAATCCCCTACGAGCAGTACTTC. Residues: CASSLGLAEIPYEQYF.

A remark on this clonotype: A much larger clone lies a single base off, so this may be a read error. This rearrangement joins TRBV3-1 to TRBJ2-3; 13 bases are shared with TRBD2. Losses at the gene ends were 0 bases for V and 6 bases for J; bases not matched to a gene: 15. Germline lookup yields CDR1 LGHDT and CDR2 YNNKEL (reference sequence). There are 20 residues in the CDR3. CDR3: CASSQEGLKAGLAGPDTQYF. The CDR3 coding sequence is TGTGCCAGCAGCCAAGAGGGCTTAAAGGCGGGACTAGCGGGACCGGATACGCAGTATTTT.

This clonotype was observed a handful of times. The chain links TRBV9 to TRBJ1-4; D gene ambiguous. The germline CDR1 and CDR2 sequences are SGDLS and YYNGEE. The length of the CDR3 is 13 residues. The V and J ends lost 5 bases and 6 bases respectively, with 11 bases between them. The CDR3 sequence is CASSEGYDEKLFF. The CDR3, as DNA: TGTGCCAGCAGTGAAGGTTATGATGAAAAACTGTTTTTT.

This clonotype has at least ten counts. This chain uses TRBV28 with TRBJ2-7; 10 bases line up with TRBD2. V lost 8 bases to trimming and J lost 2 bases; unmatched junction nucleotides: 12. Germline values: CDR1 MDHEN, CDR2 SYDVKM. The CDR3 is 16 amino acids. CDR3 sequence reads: CASFPSGGVNPYEQYF. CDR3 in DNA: TGTGCCAGCTTCCCAAGCGGGGGGGTGAACCCCTACGAGCAGTACTTC.

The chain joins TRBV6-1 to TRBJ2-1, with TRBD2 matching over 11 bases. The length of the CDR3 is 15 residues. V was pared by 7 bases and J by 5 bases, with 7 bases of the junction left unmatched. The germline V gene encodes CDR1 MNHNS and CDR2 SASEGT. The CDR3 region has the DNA TGTGCCAGCACCGAACTAGCGGGGGTAAACAATGAGCAGTTCTTC. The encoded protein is CASTELAGVNNEQFF.

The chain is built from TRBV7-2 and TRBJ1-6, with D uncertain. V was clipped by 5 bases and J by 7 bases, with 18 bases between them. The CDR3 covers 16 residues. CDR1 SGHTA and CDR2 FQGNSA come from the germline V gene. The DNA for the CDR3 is TGTGCCAGCAGCATAGAGACGGGCTATACCAATTCACCCCTCCACTTT. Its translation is CASSIETGYTNSPLHF. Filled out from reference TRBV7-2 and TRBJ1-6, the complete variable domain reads GAGVSQSPSNKVTEKGKDVELRCDPISGHTALYWYRQSLGQGLEFLIYFQGNSAPDKSGLPSDRFSAERTGGSVSTLTIQRTQQEDSAVYLCASSIETGYTNSPLHFGNGTRLTVT.

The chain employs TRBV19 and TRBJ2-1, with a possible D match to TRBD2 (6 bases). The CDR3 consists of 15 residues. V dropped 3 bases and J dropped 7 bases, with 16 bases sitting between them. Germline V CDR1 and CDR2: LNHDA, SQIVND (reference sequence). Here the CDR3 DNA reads TGTGCCAGTAGTATTGGACCGGAGGGACGAAATGAGCAGTTCTTC. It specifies CASSIGPEGRNEQFF.

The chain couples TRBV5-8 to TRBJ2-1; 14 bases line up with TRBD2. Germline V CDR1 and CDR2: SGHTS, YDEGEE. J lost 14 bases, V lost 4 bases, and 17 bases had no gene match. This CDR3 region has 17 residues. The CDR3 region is CASSHDRPVTSGGAEFF. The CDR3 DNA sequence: TGTGCCAGCAGCCACGACCGACCCGTGACTAGCGGGGGGGCCGAGTTCTTC.

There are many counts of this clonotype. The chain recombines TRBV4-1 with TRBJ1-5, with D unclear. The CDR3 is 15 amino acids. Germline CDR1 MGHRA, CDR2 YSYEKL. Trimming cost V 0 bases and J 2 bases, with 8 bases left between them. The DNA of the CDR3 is TGCGCCAGCAGCCAAGATATCGCCGGCAATCAGCCCCAGCATTTT. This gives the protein CASSQDIAGNQPQHF.

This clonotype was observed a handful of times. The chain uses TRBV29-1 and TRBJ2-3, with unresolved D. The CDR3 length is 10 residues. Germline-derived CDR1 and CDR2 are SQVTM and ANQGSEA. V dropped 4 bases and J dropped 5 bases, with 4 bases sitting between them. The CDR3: CSVVRDTQYF. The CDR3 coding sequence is TGCAGCGTTGTACGAGATACGCAGTATTTT.

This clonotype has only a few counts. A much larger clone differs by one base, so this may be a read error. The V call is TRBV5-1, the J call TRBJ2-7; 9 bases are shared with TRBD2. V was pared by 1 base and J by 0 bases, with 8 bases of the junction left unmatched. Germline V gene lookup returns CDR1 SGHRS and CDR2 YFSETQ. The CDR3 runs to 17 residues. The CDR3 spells CASSLRGASGTSYEQYF. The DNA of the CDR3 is TGCGCCAGCAGCTTGAGAGGCGCTAGCGGGACCTCCTACGAGCAGTACTTC.

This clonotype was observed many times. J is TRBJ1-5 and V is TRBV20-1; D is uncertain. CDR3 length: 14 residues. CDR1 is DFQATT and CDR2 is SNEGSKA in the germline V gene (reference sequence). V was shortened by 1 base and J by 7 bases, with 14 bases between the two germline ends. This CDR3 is CSARGSQKTQPQHF. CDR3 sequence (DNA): TGCAGTGCTAGAGGGAGTCAGAAAACCCAGCCCCAGCATTTT.

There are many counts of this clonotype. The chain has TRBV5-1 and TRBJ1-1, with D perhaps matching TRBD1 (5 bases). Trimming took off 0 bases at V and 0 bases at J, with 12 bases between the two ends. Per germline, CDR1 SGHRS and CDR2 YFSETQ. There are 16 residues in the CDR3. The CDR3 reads CASSLAGLWMNTEAFF. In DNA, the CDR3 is TGCGCCAGCAGCTTGGCAGGGTTATGGATGAACACTGAAGCTTTCTTT.

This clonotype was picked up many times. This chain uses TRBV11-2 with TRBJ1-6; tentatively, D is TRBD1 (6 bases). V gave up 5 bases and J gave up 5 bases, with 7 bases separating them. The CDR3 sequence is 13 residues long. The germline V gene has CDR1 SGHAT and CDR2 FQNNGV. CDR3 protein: CASSGGNNSPLHF. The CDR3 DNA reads TGTGCCAGCAGCGGGGGCAATAATTCACCCCTCCACTTT.